This T cell receptor beta chain was retrieved from a study of blood T cell repertoires in COVID-19. Turning to the study itself: T cells, B-cell-depleted T cells, or PBMCs supplied cDNA or gDNA.

TCRdb keeps only in-frame clones here, not all; method: immunoSEQ multiplex PCR. Of some 330,000 clones detected, nearly 90% appear once; the ten largest clones hold 1.8%. This receptor was identified in a young woman with COVID-19, enrolled during active disease. Sequencing was done on a sample of peripheral blood.

Here the CDR3 DNA reads TGTGCCAGCAGCTTAGTCGAGACTGAAGCTTTCTTT. This translates into CASSLVETEAFF. The chain has TRBV7-9 and TRBJ1-1; D remains ambiguous. V lost 1 base, J lost 5 bases, and 5 bases lay in between. Germline V lookup: CDR1 SEHNR, CDR2 FQNEAQ (reference sequence). The CDR3 covers 12 residues.